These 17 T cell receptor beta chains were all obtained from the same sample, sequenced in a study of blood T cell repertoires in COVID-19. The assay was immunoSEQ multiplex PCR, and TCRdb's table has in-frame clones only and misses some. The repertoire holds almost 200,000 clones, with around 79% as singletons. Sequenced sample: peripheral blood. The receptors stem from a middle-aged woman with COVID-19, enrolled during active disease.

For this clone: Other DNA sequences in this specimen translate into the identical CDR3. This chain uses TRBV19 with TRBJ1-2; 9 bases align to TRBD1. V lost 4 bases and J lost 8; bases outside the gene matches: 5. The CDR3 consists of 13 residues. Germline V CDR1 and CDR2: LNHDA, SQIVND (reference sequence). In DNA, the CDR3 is TGTGCCAGTAGTACCCGACAGGGGGGCGGCTACACCTTC. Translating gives CASSTRQGGGYTF.

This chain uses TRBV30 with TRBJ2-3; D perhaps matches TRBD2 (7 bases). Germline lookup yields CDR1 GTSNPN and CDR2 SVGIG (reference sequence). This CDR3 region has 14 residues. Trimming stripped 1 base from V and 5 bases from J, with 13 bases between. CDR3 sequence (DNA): TGTGCCTGGAGTGAGGAGGGGGGGGGAGATACGCAGTATTTT. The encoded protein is CAWSEEGGGDTQYF.

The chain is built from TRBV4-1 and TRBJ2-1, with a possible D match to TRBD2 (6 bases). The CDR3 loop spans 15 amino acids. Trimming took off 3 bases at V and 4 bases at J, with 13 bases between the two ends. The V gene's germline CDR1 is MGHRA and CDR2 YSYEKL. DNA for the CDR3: TGCGCCAGCAGCCATTCAGGACTATCATACAATGAGCAGTTCTTC. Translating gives CASSHSGLSYNEQFF.

This CDR3 reads CASSALRGQLIDPNTEAFF. CDR3 in DNA: TGTGCCAGCAGCGCCCTGAGGGGACAGCTTATTGATCCGAACACTGAAGCTTTCTTT. The chain uses TRBV11-2 and TRBJ1-1, with 7 bases matching TRBD1. The CDR3 is 19 residues long. The germline V gene encodes CDR1 SGHAT and CDR2 FQNNGV. The trim removed 5 bases at V and 1 base at J, leaving 19 bases unmatched.

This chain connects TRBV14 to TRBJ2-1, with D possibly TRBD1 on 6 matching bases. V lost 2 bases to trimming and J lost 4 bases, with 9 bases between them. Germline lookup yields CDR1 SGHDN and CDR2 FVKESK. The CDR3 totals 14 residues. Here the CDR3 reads CASSQRQGYNEQFF. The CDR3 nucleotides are TGTGCCAGCAGCCAAAGGCAGGGGTACAATGAGCAGTTCTTC.

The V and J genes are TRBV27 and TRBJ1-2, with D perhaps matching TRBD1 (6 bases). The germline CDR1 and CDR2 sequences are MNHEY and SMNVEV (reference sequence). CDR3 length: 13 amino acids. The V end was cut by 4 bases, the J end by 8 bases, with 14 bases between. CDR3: CASSSLPGAGYTF. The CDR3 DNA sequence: TGTGCCAGCAGTTCTCTCCCAGGGGCGGGCTACACCTTC.

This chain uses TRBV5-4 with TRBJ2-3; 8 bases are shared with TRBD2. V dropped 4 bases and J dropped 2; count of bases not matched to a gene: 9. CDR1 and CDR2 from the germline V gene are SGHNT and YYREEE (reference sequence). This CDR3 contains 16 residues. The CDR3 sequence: CASSLRSGSSTDTQYF. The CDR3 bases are TGTGCCAGCAGCCTCCGGAGCGGGAGCTCCACAGATACGCAGTATTTT.

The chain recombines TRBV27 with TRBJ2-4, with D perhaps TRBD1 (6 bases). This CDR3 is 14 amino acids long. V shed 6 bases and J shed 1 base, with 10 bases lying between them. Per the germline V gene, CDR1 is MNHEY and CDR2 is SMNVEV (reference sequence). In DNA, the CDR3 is TGTGCCAGCAGCCCGCAGGGGGCCAAAAACATTCAGTACTTC. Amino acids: CASSPQGAKNIQYF.

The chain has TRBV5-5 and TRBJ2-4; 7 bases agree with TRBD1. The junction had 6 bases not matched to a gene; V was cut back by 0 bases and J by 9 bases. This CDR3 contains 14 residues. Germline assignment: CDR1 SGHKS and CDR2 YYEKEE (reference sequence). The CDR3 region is CASSLEGGRAIQYF. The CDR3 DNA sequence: TGTGCCAGCAGCTTGGAAGGGGGCAGGGCCATTCAGTACTTC.

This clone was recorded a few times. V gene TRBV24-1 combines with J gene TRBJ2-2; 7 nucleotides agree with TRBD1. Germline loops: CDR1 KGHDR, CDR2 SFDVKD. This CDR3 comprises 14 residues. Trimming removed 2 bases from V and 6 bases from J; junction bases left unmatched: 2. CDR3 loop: CATSDSQGAGELFF. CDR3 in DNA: TGTGCCACCAGTGATTCCCAGGGGGCCGGGGAGCTGTTTTTT.

In DNA, the CDR3 is TGTGCCAGCAGCTTAGATCCGGCTAGCAATGAGCAGTTCTTC. Translated, it gives CASSLDPASNEQFF. The chain has TRBV11-3 and TRBJ2-1, with no clear D. V shed 0 bases and J shed 6 bases, with 9 bases lying between them. Germline CDR1 SGHNT, CDR2 YENEEA. The CDR3 length is 14 residues.

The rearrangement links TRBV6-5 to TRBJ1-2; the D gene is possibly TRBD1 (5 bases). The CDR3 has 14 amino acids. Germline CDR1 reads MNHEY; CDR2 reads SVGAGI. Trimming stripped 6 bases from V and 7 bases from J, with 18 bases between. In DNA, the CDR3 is TGTGCCAGCAGCGAGGAGGGGACTGGTGTTGGCTACACCTTC. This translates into CASSEEGTGVGYTF.

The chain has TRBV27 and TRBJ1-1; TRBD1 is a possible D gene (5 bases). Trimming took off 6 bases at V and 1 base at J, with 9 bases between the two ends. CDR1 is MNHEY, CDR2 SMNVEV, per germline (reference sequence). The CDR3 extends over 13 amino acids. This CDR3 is CASRGGWNTEAFF. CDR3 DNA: TGTGCCAGCAGGGGGGGATGGAACACTGAAGCTTTCTTT.

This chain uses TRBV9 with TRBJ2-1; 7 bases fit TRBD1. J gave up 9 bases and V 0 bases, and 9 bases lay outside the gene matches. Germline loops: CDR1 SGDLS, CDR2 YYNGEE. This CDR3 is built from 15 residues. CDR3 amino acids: CASSVGGQTGVEQFF. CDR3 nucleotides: TGTGCCAGCAGCGTAGGGGGACAGACGGGTGTTGAGCAGTTCTTC.

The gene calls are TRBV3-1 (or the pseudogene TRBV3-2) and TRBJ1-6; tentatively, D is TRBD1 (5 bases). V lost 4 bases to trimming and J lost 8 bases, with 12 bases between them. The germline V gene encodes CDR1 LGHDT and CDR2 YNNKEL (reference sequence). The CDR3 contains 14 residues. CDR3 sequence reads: CASSPPGGDSPLHF. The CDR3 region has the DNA TGTGCCAGCAGCCCCCCTGGGGGGGATTCACCCCTCCACTTT.

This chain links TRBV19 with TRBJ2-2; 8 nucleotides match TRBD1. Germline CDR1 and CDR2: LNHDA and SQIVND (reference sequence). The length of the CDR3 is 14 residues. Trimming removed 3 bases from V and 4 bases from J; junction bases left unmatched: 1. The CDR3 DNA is TGTGCCAGTAGTATCCAGGGGGCCACCGGGGAGCTGTTTTTT. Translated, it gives CASSIQGATGELFF.

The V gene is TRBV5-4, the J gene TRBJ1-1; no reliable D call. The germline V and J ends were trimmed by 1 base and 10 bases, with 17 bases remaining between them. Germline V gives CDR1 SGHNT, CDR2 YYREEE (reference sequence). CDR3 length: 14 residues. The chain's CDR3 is CASSLYGSLPGAFF. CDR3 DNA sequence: TGTGCCAGCAGCTTGTACGGGTCTCTCCCCGGAGCTTTCTTT.